This T cell receptor (beta chain) comes out of a study of blood T cell repertoires in COVID-19. The assay was immunoSEQ multiplex PCR, and TCRdb's table has in-frame clones only and misses some. The sample has about 270,000 clones; approximately 87% are singletons. The ends lost 2 bases at V and 9 bases at J; junction bases unmatched: 10. CDR1 and CDR2 (germline): MNHEY, SVGEGT. CDR3 length equals 16 residues. The receptor was derived from a woman in her fifties or sixties with acute or convalescent COVID-19. The chain recombines TRBV6-2 or TRBV6-3 with TRBJ2-2; 9 nucleotides agree with TRBD2. The source material was peripheral blood. As DNA, the CDR3 is TGTGCCAGCAGTTACGCGGTAGCGGGAGAATCGAGGGAGCTGTTTTTT. It yields the protein CASSYAVAGESRELFF.